This T cell receptor (beta chain) was recovered during a study of identical twins. This clonotype has a count of ten or more. TCRdb used MiXCR to reprocess the 5' RACE reads, holding one entry per CDR3 protein. The sample has around 280,000 distinct CDR3 sequences; about 8% are singletons. The CDR3 contains 13 residues. Germline CDR1 is SGHAT and CDR2 is FQNNGV. V lost 7 bases to trimming and J lost 2 bases; unmatched junction nucleotides: 2. Separately, the same data were catalogued under a study of yellow fever vaccine responses in identical twins.

Sequencing used memory (CD45RO+) T cells sorted from blood. The chain uses TRBV11-2 and TRBJ2-3, with 8 bases matching TRBD2. This clonotype was obtained from a woman in her late teens or twenties in good health. DNA of the CDR3: TGTGCCAGCACACTAGCGGACACAGATACGCAGTATTTT. Protein product: CASTLADTDTQYF.